The following is a T cell receptor (beta chain) sequence with its context. Its antigen is undetermined. This entry belongs to a study of response to subunit inactivated influenza vaccine. Study-wide results and caveats: A suggestion made by the authors is that each seasonal influenza vaccination recruits few new T cells.

The V end lost 2 bases, the J end lost 0 bases, and 23 bases lay between the germline ends. The CDR3 has 19 amino acids. Germline V gene data show CDR1 as SGHAT and CDR2 as FQDESV (reference sequence). From the RT-PCR reads, TCRdb called clonotypes with MiXCR, one entry per CDR3 protein. The sample comprises roughly 780,000 distinct CDR3 sequences, roughly 18% of which are singletons, and 11% rests with the top ten. The rearrangement joins TRBV11-1 to TRBJ2-7, with D possibly being TRBD1 (6 bases). The input for sequencing was PBMCs from blood, taken about 5 days after vaccination. This sequence originates from a man between 50 and 59 years old who received an inactivated influenza vaccine. The CDR3, as DNA: TGTGCCAGCAGCTTAAGAGGAGAGGGGACAAGGGCCTTCTCCTACGAGCAGTACTTC. This encodes CASSLRGEGTRAFSYEQYF.